Following are 5 T cell receptor beta chains from one sample sequenced in a study of OX40 agonist ivuxolimab in advanced cancers. TCRdb's copy holds only in-frame clones and misses some; the assay was immunoSEQ multiplex PCR. The sample lists some 80,000 clones, almost 95% occurring once. The input for sequencing was CD4+ or CD8+ T cells sorted from blood, taken in a trial of the OX40 agonist ivuxolimab. The receptors originated from an adult with an advanced solid tumor such as melanoma, head and neck, liver or kidney cancer.

This clone was recorded once. CDR3 sequence reads: CASSAHHGRPSNYGYTF. CDR3 in DNA: TGTGCCAGCAGTGCGCACCATGGGAGGCCTTCAAACTATGGCTACACCTTC. This chain links TRBV6-1 with TRBJ1-2; no clear D. Germline V CDR1 and CDR2: MNHNS, SASEGT. The CDR3 has 17 residues. Trimming removed 4 bases from V and 2 bases from J, with 20 bases in between.

A few counts support this clone. The rearrangement links TRBV23-1 to TRBJ2-7, with 11 bases fitting TRBD1. TRBV23-1 is classed as an ORF, of uncertain function. The CDR3 consists of 18 residues. Unmatched junction bases numbered 14, after V lost 1 base and J lost 6 bases. CDR3 sequence (DNA): TGCGCCAGCAGTCAATGCACTCCTCCGGACAGGGGGCTGGTCGAGCAGTACTTC. Protein sequence: CASSQCTPPDRGLVEQYF.

This clone was observed once. In DNA, the CDR3 is TGTGCCAGCAGCTTAGGGGTCTATGGCTACACCTTC. Protein sequence: CASSLGVYGYTF. The chain combines TRBV28 with TRBJ1-2; D may be TRBD1 (5 bases). The V end was cut by 6 bases, the J end by 4 bases, with 9 bases between. The CDR3 contains 12 residues. Germline loops: CDR1 MDHEN, CDR2 SYDVKM.

The genes are TRBV7-2 and TRBJ1-1; no firm D call. The CDR3 runs 14 residues. CDR1 is SGHTA and CDR2 is FQGNSA in the germline V gene. The ends were cut back, 4 bases at V and 1 base at J, with 10 bases in the middle. CDR3 DNA: TGTGCCAGCAGCTCAAGTCCCGGGAACACTGAAGCTTTCTTT. Translation gives CASSSSPGNTEAFF.

The chain combines TRBV29-1 with TRBJ1-2; no reliable D call. V lost 4 bases to trimming and J lost 3 bases, with 6 bases between them. This CDR3 is built from 11 residues. Germline V CDR1 and CDR2: SQVTM, ANQGSEA. CDR3 DNA sequence: TGCAGCGTTGGGTTGGACTATGGCTACACCTTC. Translation gives CSVGLDYGYTF.